The text below deals with one TCR beta chain. CDR1 is DFQATT, CDR2 SNEGSKA, per germline (reference sequence). With V trimmed by 6 bases and J by 2 bases, 4 bases remained unmatched. This CDR3 comprises 13 residues. This sample is part of a study of T-cell reconstitution after alpha-beta-depleted transplantation in children. The authors prepared the TCRbeta library with unique molecular identifiers. TCRdb reprocessed the PCR reads via MiXCR and lists one record per CDR3 protein. This sample has more than 200,000 distinct CDR3 sequences; approximately 9.7% occur once, and the top ten carry around 5%. Specimen: PBMCs from the stem cell graft donor, collected from the stem cell graft. This TCR was recovered from a human donor who donated a stem cell graft to a child with SCID. The chain joins TRBV20-1 to TRBJ2-3, with 8 bases aligning to TRBD2. The CDR3 region is CSAGGGFTDTQYF. In DNA form, the CDR3 reads TGCAGTGCCGGGGGGGGGTTCACAGATACGCAGTATTTT.